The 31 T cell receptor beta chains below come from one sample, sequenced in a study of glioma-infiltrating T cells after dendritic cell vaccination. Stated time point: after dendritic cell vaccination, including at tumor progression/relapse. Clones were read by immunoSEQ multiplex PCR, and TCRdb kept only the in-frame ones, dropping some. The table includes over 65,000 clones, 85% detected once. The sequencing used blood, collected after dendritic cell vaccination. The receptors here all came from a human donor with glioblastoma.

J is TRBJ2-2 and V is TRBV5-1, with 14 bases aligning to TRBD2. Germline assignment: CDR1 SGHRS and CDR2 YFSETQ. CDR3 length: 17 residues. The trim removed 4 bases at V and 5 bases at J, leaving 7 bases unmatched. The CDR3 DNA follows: TGCGCCAGCAGCCCGGGGACTAGCGGGGGAAGAACCGGGGAGCTGTTTTTT. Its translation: CASSPGTSGGRTGELFF.

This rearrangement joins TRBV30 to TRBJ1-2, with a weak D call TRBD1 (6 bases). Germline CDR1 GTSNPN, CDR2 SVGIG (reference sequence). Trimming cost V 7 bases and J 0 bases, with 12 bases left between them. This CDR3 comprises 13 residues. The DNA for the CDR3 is TGTGCCTACCCGACAGGAGCTAACTATGGCTACACCTTC. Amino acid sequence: CAYPTGANYGYTF.

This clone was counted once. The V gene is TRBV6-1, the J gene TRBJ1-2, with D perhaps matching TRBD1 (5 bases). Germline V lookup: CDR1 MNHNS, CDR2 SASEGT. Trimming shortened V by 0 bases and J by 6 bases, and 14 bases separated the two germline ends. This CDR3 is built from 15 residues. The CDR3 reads CASSEARGRVDGYTF. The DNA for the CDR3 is TGTGCCAGCAGTGAAGCGAGAGGCAGGGTCGATGGCTACACCTTC.

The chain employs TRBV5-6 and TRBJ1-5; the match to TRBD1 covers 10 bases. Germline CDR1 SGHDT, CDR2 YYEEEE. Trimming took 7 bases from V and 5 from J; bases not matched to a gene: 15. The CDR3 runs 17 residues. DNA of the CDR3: TGTGCCAGCCCCCCCACAAGGGACAGGGGATTACATCAGCCCCAGCATTTT. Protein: CASPPTRDRGLHQPQHF.

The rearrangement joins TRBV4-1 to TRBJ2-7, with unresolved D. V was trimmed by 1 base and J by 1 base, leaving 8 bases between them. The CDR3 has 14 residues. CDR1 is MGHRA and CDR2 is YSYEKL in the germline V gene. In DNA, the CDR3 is TGCGCCAGCAGCCAAGTCCAGAATTCCTACGAGCAGTACTTC. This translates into CASSQVQNSYEQYF.

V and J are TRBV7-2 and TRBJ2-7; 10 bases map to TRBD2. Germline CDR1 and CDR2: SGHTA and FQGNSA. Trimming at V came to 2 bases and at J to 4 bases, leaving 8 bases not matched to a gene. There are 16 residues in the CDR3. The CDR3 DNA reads TGTGCCAGCAGCTTAACCCTAGCGGGGGACCGTTACGAGCAGTACTTC. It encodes CASSLTLAGDRYEQYF. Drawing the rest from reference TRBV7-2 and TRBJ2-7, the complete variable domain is GAGVSQSPSNKVTEKGKDVELRCDPISGHTALYWYRQSLGQGLEFLIYFQGNSAPDKSGLPSDRFSAERTGGSVSTLTIQRTQQEDSAVYLCASSLTLAGDRYEQYFGPGTRLTVT.

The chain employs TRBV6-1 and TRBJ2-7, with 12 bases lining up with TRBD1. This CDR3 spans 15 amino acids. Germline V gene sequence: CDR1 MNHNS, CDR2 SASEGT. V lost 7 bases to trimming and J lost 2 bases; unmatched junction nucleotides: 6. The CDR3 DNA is TGTGCCAGCATCAGCGGGACAGGGGGCGCCTACGAGCAGTACTTC. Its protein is CASISGTGGAYEQYF.

The CDR3 loop reads CAWMPAGGIDNEQFF. The CDR3 DNA follows: TGTGCCTGGATGCCCGCGGGAGGGATCGACAATGAGCAGTTCTTC. The rearrangement links TRBV30 to TRBJ2-1, with 9 bases fitting TRBD2. CDR1 and CDR2 from the germline V gene are GTSNPN and SVGIG (reference sequence). V was clipped by 4 bases and J by 5 bases; unmatched bases: 9. This CDR3 comprises 15 residues.

The CDR3 sequence is CASSYYRAGGSYEQYF. The DNA of the CDR3 is TGTGCCAGCAGCTACTACCGAGCGGGAGGGTCGTACGAGCAGTACTTC. V usage is TRBV5-6 and J usage is TRBJ2-7; TRBD2 matches 10 bases. Germline CDR1 reads SGHDT; CDR2 reads YYEEEE. The CDR3 spans 16 residues. V lost 3 bases and J lost 4; bases outside the gene matches: 10.

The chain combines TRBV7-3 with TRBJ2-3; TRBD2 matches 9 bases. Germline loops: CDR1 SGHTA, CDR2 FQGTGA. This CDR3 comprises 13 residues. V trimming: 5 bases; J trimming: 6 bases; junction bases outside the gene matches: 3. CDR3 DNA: TGTGCCAGCAGCGTAGGACTAGCGGATACGCAGTATTTT. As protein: CASSVGLADTQYF.

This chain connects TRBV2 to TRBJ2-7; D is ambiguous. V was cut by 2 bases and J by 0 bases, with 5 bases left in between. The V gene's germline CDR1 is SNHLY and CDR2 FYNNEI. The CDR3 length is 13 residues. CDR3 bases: TGTGCCAGCAGTGAACCGAGCTCCTACGAGCAGTACTTC. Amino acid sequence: CASSEPSSYEQYF. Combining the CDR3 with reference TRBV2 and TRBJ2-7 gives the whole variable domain EPEVTQTPSHQVTQMGQEVILRCVPISNHLYFYWYRQILGQKVEFLVSFYNNEISEKSEIFDDQFSVERPDGSNFTLKIRSTKLEDSAMYFCASSEPSSYEQYFGPGTRLTVT.

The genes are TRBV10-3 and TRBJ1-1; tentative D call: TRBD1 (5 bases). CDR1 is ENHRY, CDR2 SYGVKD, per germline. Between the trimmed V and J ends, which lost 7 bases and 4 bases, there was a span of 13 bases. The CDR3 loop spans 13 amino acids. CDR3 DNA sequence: TGTGCCATCAAGGGGCTGACGGGCACTGAAGCTTTCTTT. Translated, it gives CAIKGLTGTEAFF.

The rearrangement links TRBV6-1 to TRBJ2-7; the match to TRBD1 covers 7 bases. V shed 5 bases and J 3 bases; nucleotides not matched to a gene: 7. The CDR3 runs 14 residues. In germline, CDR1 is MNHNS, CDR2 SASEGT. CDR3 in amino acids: CASSSGGGSYEQYF. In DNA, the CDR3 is TGTGCCAGCAGTTCAGGGGGTGGGAGCTACGAGCAGTACTTC.

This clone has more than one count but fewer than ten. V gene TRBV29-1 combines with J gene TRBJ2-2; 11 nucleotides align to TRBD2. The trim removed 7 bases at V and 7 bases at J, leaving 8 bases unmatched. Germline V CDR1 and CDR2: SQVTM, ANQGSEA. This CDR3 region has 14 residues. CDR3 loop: CSGQTSGESGELFF. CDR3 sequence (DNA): TGCAGCGGCCAGACTAGCGGGGAGAGCGGGGAGCTGTTTTTT.

The CDR3 loop is CASSQYNRFDYGYTF. In DNA, the CDR3 is TGTGCCAGCAGCCAATATAACAGGTTTGACTATGGCTACACCTTC. The chain carries TRBV7-3 and TRBJ1-2; weak D call: TRBD1 (5 bases). The V end was cut by 5 bases, the J end by 3 bases, with 16 bases between. The CDR3 contains 15 residues. Germline V CDR1 and CDR2: SGHTA, FQGTGA.

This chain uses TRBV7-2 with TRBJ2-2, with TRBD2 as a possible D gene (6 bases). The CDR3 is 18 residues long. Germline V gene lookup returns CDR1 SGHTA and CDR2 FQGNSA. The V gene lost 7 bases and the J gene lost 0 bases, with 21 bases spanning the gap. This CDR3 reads CASTLVGYGGSNTGELFF. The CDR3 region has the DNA TGTGCCAGCACCCTAGTAGGTTATGGGGGGTCGAACACCGGGGAGCTGTTTTTT. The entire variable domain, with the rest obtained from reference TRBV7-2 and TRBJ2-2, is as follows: GAGVSQSPSNKVTEKGKDVELRCDPISGHTALYWYRQSLGQGLEFLIYFQGNSAPDKSGLPSDRFSAERTGGSVSTLTIQRTQQEDSAVYLCASTLVGYGGSNTGELFFGEGSRLTVL.

CDR3 nucleotides: TGTGCCAGCAGTTCGGCAGGGGGCACTGAAGCTTTCTTT. Translating gives CASSSAGGTEAFF. V is TRBV25-1 and J is TRBJ1-1; 7 bases match TRBD1. Germline assignment: CDR1 MGHDK and CDR2 SYGVNS. This CDR3 spans 13 amino acids. V shed 5 bases, J shed 4 bases, and the junction held 4 bases outside the gene matches.

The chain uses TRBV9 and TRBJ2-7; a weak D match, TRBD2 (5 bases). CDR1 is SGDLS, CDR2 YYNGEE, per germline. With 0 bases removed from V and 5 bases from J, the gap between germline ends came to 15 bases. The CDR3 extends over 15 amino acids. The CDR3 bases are TGTGCCAGCAGCGTAGTTAGCGATCCTGGAAACGAGCAGTACTTC. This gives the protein CASSVVSDPGNEQYF.

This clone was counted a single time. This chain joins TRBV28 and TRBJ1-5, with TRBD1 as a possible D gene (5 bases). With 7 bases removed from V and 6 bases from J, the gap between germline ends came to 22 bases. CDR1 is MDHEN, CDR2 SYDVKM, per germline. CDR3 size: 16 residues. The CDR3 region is CASTAVGQGGGQPQHF. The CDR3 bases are TGTGCCAGCACCGCGGTGGGGCAGGGTGGTGGTCAGCCCCAGCATTTT.

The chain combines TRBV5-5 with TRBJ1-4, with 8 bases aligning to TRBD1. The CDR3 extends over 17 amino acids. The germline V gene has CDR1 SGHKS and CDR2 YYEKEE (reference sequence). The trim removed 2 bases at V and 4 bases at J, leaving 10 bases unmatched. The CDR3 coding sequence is TGTGCCAGCAGCTTACCCCACAGGGGGAGGGGTAATGAAAAACTGTTTTTT. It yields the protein CASSLPHRGRGNEKLFF.

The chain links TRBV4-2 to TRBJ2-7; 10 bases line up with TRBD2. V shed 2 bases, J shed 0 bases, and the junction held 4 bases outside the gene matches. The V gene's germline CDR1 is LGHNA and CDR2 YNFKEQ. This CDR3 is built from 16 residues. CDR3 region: CASSQSRTSGSYEQYF. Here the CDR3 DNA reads TGTGCCAGCAGCCAAAGCAGGACTAGCGGCTCCTACGAGCAGTACTTC.

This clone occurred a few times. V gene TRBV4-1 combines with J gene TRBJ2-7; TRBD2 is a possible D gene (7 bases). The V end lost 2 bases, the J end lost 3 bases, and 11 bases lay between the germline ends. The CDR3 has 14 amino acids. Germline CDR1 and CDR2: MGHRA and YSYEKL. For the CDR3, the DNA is TGCGCCAGCAGCCAAAGCGGGACAAGCTACGAGCAGTACTTC. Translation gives CASSQSGTSYEQYF.

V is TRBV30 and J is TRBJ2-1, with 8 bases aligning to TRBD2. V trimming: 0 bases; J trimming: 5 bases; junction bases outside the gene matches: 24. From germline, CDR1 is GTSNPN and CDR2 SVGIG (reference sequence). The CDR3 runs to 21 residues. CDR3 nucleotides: TGTGCCTGGAGTGTACCGGCGTTAAGGTCGCAGCGGGAGTTTGGACACAATGAGCAGTTCTTC. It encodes CAWSVPALRSQREFGHNEQFF.

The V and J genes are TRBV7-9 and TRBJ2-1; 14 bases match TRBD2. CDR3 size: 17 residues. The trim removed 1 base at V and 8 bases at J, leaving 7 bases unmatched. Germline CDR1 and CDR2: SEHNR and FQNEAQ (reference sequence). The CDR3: CASSLVVGTSGSYEQFF. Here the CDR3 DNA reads TGTGCCAGCAGCTTAGTTGTCGGGACTAGCGGGAGTTATGAGCAGTTCTTC. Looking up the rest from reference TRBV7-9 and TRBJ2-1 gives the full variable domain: DTGVSQNPRHKITKRGQNVTFRCDPISEHNRLYWYRQTLGQGPEFLTYFQNEAQLEKSRLLSDRFSAERPKGSFSTLEIQRTEQGDSAMYLCASSLVVGTSGSYEQFFGPGTRLTVL.

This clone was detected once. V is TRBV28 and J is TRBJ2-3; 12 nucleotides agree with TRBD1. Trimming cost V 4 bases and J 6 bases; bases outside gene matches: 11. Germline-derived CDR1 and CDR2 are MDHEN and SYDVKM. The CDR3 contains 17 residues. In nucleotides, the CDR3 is TGTGCCAGCAGTTCCACAACCGGGACAGGGGGCATGGATACGCAGTATTTT. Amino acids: CASSSTTGTGGMDTQYF.

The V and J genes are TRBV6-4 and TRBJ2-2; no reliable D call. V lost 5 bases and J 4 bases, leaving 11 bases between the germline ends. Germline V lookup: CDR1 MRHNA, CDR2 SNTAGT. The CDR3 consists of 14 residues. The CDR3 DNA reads TGTGCCAGCAGTAACCCACGGAGCACCGGGGAGCTGTTTTTT. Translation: CASSNPRSTGELFF.

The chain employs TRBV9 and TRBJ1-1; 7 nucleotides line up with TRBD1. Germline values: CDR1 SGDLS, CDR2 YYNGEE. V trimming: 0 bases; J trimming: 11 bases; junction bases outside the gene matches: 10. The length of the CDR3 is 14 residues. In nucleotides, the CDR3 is TGTGCCAGCAGCGTAGAGGGACAGAGGTCGACTGCTTTCTTT. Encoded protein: CASSVEGQRSTAFF.

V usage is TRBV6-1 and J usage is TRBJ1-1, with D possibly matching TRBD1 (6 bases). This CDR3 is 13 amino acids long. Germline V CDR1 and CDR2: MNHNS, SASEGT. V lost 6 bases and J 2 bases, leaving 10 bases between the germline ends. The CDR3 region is CASRPGTNTEAFF. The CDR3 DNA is TGTGCCAGCAGACCCGGGACAAACACTGAAGCTTTCTTT.

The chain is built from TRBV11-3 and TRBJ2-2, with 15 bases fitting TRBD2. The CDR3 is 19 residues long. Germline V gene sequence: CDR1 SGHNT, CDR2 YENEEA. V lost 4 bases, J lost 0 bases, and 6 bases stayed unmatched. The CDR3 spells CASSSRTSGRASNTGELFF. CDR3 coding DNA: TGTGCCAGCAGCTCGCGGACTAGCGGGAGGGCCTCGAACACCGGGGAGCTGTTTTTT.

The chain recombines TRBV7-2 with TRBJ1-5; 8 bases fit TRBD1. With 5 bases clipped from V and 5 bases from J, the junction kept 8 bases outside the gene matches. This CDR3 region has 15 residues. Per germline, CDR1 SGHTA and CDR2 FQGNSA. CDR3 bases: TGTGCCAGCAGCGTCTCAGGGGGCTCGGATCAGCCCCAGCATTTT. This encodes CASSVSGGSDQPQHF.

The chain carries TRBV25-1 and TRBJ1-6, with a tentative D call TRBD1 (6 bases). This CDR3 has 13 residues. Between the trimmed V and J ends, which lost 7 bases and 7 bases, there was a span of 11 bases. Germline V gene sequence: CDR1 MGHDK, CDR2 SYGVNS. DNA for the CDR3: TGTGCCAGCATCCGGGACAACAATTCACCCCTCCACTTT. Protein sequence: CASIRDNNSPLHF.